The 17 T cell receptor beta chains reported below all come from one sample, sequenced in a study of blood T cell repertoires in COVID-19. TCRdb's copy holds only in-frame clones and misses some; the assay was immunoSEQ multiplex PCR. Here the sample spans about 110,000 clones, around 66% being singletons. The specimen was peripheral blood. The source of these receptors is a man older than 75 with acute or convalescent COVID-19.

The genes are TRBV10-3 and TRBJ2-1, with TRBD1 matching over 8 bases. The CDR3 extends over 14 amino acids. The germline gives CDR1 ENHRY, CDR2 SYGVKD. After removal of 8 bases from V and 6 bases from J, the junction contained 9 bases not matched to a gene. CDR3: CAISPGQDPNEQFF. CDR3 nucleotide sequence: TGTGCCATCTCTCCGGGACAGGACCCCAATGAGCAGTTCTTC.

CDR3: CASSLEGGTVQPQHF. The DNA of the CDR3 is TGTGCCAGCAGCTTGGAGGGTGGGACAGTACAGCCCCAGCATTTT. The chain carries TRBV5-5 and TRBJ1-5; TRBD1 agrees at 7 bases. The CDR3 is 15 residues long. V gave up 0 bases and J gave up 7 bases; unmatched junction bases: 7. Germline CDR1 SGHKS, CDR2 YYEKEE (reference sequence). Full variable domain (remainder filled in from reference TRBV5-5 and TRBJ1-5): DAGVTQSPTHLIKTRGQQVTLRCSPISGHKSVSWYQQVLGQGPQFIFQYYEKEERGRGNFPDRFSARQFPNYSSELNVNALLLGDSALYLCASSLEGGTVQPQHFGDGTRLSIL.

This clone was found a few times. The CDR3 region is CASSGTGPNYGYTF. The CDR3 DNA reads TGTGCCAGCTCAGGTACAGGGCCCAACTATGGCTACACCTTC. This chain uses TRBV18 with TRBJ1-2; tentatively, D is TRBD1 (6 bases). Trimming shortened V by 5 bases and J by 2 bases, and 12 bases separated the two germline ends. Germline V CDR1 and CDR2: KGHSH, LQKENI. This CDR3 contains 14 residues.

This chain joins TRBV9 and TRBJ2-5; 9 bases line up with TRBD1. The CDR3 runs to 17 residues. Unmatched junction bases numbered 8, after V lost 0 bases and J lost 2 bases. In germline, CDR1 is SGDLS, CDR2 YYNGEE. The CDR3, as DNA: TGTGCCAGCAGCGTAGGGGGGACAGGGTTTGGGCAAGAGACCCAGTACTTC. Protein: CASSVGGTGFGQETQYF.

The chain links TRBV5-1 to TRBJ1-4; maybe TRBD1 (5 bases). The CDR3 length is 12 residues. Germline-derived CDR1 and CDR2 are SGHRS and YFSETQ. Trimming cost V 4 bases and J 7 bases, with 8 bases left between them. CDR3 bases: TGCGCCAGCAGCCCAAGGGGTGAAAAACTGTTTTTT. It encodes CASSPRGEKLFF.

This chain joins TRBV7-9 and TRBJ2-7, with 7 bases lining up with TRBD1. Trimming cost V 5 bases and J 7 bases; bases outside gene matches: 8. Germline V gene lookup returns CDR1 SEHNR and CDR2 FQNEAQ (reference sequence). This CDR3 is built from 13 residues. For the CDR3, the DNA is TGTGCCAGCAGCCCTAGGGACAGATGGGAGCAGTACTTC. This codes for CASSPRDRWEQYF.

This clone was found once. The rearrangement links TRBV20-1 to TRBJ2-1, with D maybe TRBD2 (5 bases). Germline CDR1 and CDR2: DFQATT and SNEGSKA (reference sequence). V lost 3 bases and J 4 bases, leaving 16 bases between the germline ends. This CDR3 is built from 15 residues. CDR3 bases: TGCAGTGCTAGTTCTTCGACTATCGGTTACAATGAGCAGTTCTTC. Protein: CSASSSTIGYNEQFF.

The chain carries TRBV5-1 and TRBJ2-2, with 11 bases that match TRBD2. The CDR3 length is 15 residues. Germline V gene sequence: CDR1 SGHRS, CDR2 YFSETQ. Trimming removed 4 bases from V and 7 bases from J; junction bases left unmatched: 6. CDR3 region: CASSKTSGTGGELFF. The CDR3 DNA is TGCGCCAGCAGCAAGACTAGCGGGACCGGCGGGGAGCTGTTTTTT. Full variable domain (outside the CDR3, taken from reference TRBV5-1 and TRBJ2-2): KAGVTQTPRYLIKTRGQQVTLSCSPISGHRSVSWYQQTPGQGLQFLFEYFSETQRNKGNFPGRFSGRQFSNSRSEMNVSTLELGDSALYLCASSKTSGTGGELFFGEGSRLTVL.

This clone was detected ten times or more. The chain joins TRBV6-5 to TRBJ2-5, with D possibly TRBD1 on 6 matching bases. Per germline, CDR1 MNHEY and CDR2 SVGAGI. Trimming took off 6 bases at V and 2 bases at J, with 10 bases between the two ends. CDR3 length: 13 residues. The CDR3 reads CASSRDMQETQYF. In nucleotides, the CDR3 is TGTGCCAGCAGCAGGGACATGCAAGAGACCCAGTACTTC.

The V and J genes are TRBV5-6 and TRBJ2-2, with 7 bases matching TRBD1. V gave up 3 bases and J gave up 4 bases; unmatched junction bases: 9. Germline lookup yields CDR1 SGHDT and CDR2 YYEEEE. The CDR3 is 16 residues long. The CDR3 here is CASSSNRDRPTGELFF. The DNA for the CDR3 is TGTGCCAGCAGCTCGAACCGGGACAGACCCACCGGGGAGCTGTTTTTT.

The sample holds a few counts of this clone. CDR3 coding DNA: TGTGCCAGCAGGACCCGCACGCGGGGTTCACCCCTCCACTTT. It encodes CASRTRTRGSPLHF. The V call is TRBV28, the J call TRBJ1-6; D not resolved. The germline V gene encodes CDR1 MDHEN and CDR2 SYDVKM. V was trimmed by 6 bases and J by 9 bases, leaving 15 bases between them. This CDR3 is 14 amino acids long.

The V gene is TRBV5-1, the J gene TRBJ2-4; 8 positions match TRBD1. The CDR3 extends over 14 amino acids. Germline lookup yields CDR1 SGHRS and CDR2 YFSETQ. Trimming cost V 4 bases and J 6 bases; bases outside gene matches: 6. CDR3 sequence (DNA): TGCGCCAGCAGCGCTGCCGGGACAGGAAACATTCAGTACTTC. It specifies CASSAAGTGNIQYF.

This clone is a singleton in its sample. The chain carries TRBV3-1 (or the pseudogene TRBV3-2) and TRBJ2-7; 7 nucleotides line up with TRBD1. The V gene end was trimmed by 1 base and the J gene end by 2 bases; junction bases not matched to a gene: 5. The germline gives CDR1 LGHDT, CDR2 YNNKEL (reference sequence). The CDR3 totals 15 residues. The CDR3 sequence is CASSQVSTGPYEQYF. The CDR3 DNA reads as TGTGCCAGCAGCCAAGTCTCGACAGGGCCCTACGAGCAGTACTTC.

This chain joins TRBV10-3 and TRBJ1-1; no clear D. The CDR3 is made up of 13 amino acids. V gave up 7 bases and J gave up 7 bases, with 16 bases separating them. Per the germline V gene, CDR1 is ENHRY and CDR2 is SYGVKD. The DNA for the CDR3 is TGTGCCATCACTAAAACTACGGGGAGTGAAGCTTTCTTT. Protein sequence: CAITKTTGSEAFF.

This clone has just one count. The rearrangement joins TRBV5-8 to TRBJ1-5; D is perhaps TRBD1 (6 bases). V lost 4 bases, J lost 1 base, and 12 bases lay in between. CDR1 SGHTS and CDR2 YDEGEE come from the germline V gene. This CDR3 comprises 15 residues. The CDR3 coding sequence is TGTGCCAGCAGCCCTACAGGGCTGAGCAATCAGCCCCAGCATTTT. This translates into CASSPTGLSNQPQHF.

The rearrangement joins TRBV5-1 to TRBJ2-7; D not certain. The germline V and J ends were trimmed by 1 base and 6 bases, with 14 bases remaining between them. CDR3 length: 14 amino acids. Germline values: CDR1 SGHRS, CDR2 YFSETQ. CDR3 sequence reads: CASSLQTVIAEQYF. The CDR3 nucleotides are TGCGCCAGCAGCTTGCAGACGGTCATAGCCGAGCAGTACTTC.

This rearrangement joins TRBV19 to TRBJ2-3; D call uncertain. The CDR3 is 11 residues long. CDR1 is LNHDA, CDR2 SQIVND, per germline (reference sequence). V was cut by 7 bases and J by 8 bases, with 10 bases left in between. The CDR3 DNA reads TGTGCCAGTACTGATTCGGGTACGCAGTATTTT. It encodes CASTDSGTQYF.